The present T cell receptor (beta chain) was sequenced within a study of cytomegalovirus exposure and HLA in healthy donors. About this clone itself: The antigen remains unidentified.

Amplification used 60 Vbeta primers and 13 Jbeta primers. The repertoire was sequenced with immunoSEQ multiplex PCR; TCRdb's copy has only in-frame clones and lacks some. The sample yields 100,000 to 150,000 clones, approximately 81% seen once. The CDR3 length is 17 residues. Germline V lookup: CDR1 LNHDA, CDR2 SQIVND (reference sequence). V lost 3 bases to trimming and J lost 0 bases, with 16 bases between them. Donors sampled were nominally healthy, though unrecorded immune exposures were likely. Study results and caveats: In a later analysis, at a false discovery rate of 0.05, over 15,000 TCR beta sequences were associated with HLA alleles.

The clonotype comes from a man aged 18 to 29 in good health and CMV-seronegative. Material: PBMCs. The chain couples TRBV19 to TRBJ2-3; D might be TRBD1 (6 bases). CDR3 amino acids: CASSITTRGSSTDTQYF. The CDR3 DNA reads TGTGCCAGTAGTATTACCACGAGGGGGAGTAGCACAGATACGCAGTATTTT.